These 21 T cell receptor beta chains share one sample of origin, sequenced in a study of T cell repertoires in cytomegalovirus infection. MiXCR, run by TCRdb on the reads, gives a single entry per CDR3 protein. The profile shows a few hundred thousand distinct CDR3 sequences, about 30% of them singletons. Sequencing was done on a sample of PBMCs. The origin of the receptors is a human donor in good health (CMV status not recorded). Some clones in this sample may be carry-over from other donors' samples.

V usage is TRBV7-2 and J usage is TRBJ2-7; possibly TRBD1 for D (6 bases). V lost 3 bases to trimming and J lost 3 bases, with 9 bases between them. The CDR3 sequence is 13 residues long. Germline V gene sequence: CDR1 SGHTA, CDR2 FQGNSA. In DNA, the CDR3 is TGTGCCAGCAGCTTGGACAGCAACTACGAGCAGTACTTC. Its translation is CASSLDSNYEQYF.

The rearrangement uses TRBV3-1 and TRBJ2-5; the D is unclear. The CDR3 extends over 14 amino acids. The germline V and J ends were trimmed by 0 bases and 2 bases, with 7 bases remaining between them. In germline, CDR1 is LGHDT, CDR2 YNNKEL (reference sequence). CDR3 sequence: CASSQEARQETQYF. The CDR3 DNA is TGTGCCAGCAGCCAAGAGGCACGGCAAGAGACCCAGTACTTC.

In this sample, this clonotype turned up a few times. The rearrangement links TRBV12-3 or TRBV12-4 to TRBJ1-1; D may be TRBD1 (5 bases). The CDR3 contains 13 residues. The V and J ends lost 3 bases and 13 bases respectively, with 18 bases between them. The DNA for the CDR3 is TGTGCCAGCAGTTTTTTTGGAAGGGACGATGGTTTCTTT. Protein product: CASSFFGRDDGFF.

This clonotype was observed a handful of times. The V gene is TRBV7-6, the J gene TRBJ2-3; 7 bases match TRBD2. The CDR3 length is 16 residues. Per the germline V gene, CDR1 is SGHVS and CDR2 is FNYEAQ. V lost 5 bases to trimming and J lost 4 bases; unmatched junction nucleotides: 12. CDR3 in DNA: TGTGCCAGCAGCCCCCTGAGGGCGGGGGTGGCAGATACGCAGTATTTT. Translating it yields CASSPLRAGVADTQYF.

The rearrangement joins TRBV6-1 to TRBJ2-7; D gene ambiguous. V lost 5 bases and J 1 base, leaving 15 bases between the germline ends. In germline, CDR1 is MNHNS, CDR2 SASEGT. The CDR3 contains 15 residues. CDR3 DNA sequence: TGTGCCAGCAGTACCGGACCCGTGGGTTCCTACGAGCAGTACTTC. It yields the protein CASSTGPVGSYEQYF.

The chain combines TRBV9 with TRBJ2-1, with D unresolved. The CDR3 is made up of 13 amino acids. V was trimmed by 4 bases and J by 5 bases, leaving 10 bases between them. Germline values: CDR1 SGDLS, CDR2 YYNGEE. The CDR3 nucleotides are TGTGCCAGCAGCTTCTCTTGGAACAATGAGCAGTTCTTC. This encodes CASSFSWNNEQFF.

The chain has TRBV4-1 and TRBJ1-5; D is unresolved. V lost 1 base, J lost 0 bases, and 4 bases lay in between. Germline V gene sequence: CDR1 MGHRA, CDR2 YSYEKL. The CDR3 consists of 14 residues. CDR3 sequence: CASSQANSNQPQHF. The CDR3 nucleotides are TGCGCCAGCAGCCAAGCCAATAGCAATCAGCCCCAGCATTTT.

The chain links TRBV29-1 to TRBJ2-1; 13 bases map to TRBD2. This CDR3 contains 15 residues. The germline V gene has CDR1 SQVTM and CDR2 ANQGSEA. The J segment lost 0 bases and the V segment lost 7 bases, leaving 3 bases of the junction unmatched. The CDR3 protein is CSARTSGSSYNEQFF. For the CDR3, the DNA is TGCAGCGCCAGGACTAGCGGGAGCTCCTACAATGAGCAGTTCTTC.

This clonotype has at least ten counts. In DNA, the CDR3 is TGTGCCAGCAGCTTAGGGACAGGGGCGAACACTGAAGCTTTCTTT. Protein product: CASSLGTGANTEAFF. This sequence joins TRBV7-2 and TRBJ1-1, with 9 bases aligning to TRBD1. Germline V gene lookup returns CDR1 SGHTA and CDR2 FQGNSA. J lost 1 base, V lost 1 base, and 1 base had no gene match. CDR3 size: 15 residues.

The rearrangement joins TRBV29-1 to TRBJ2-3; D is unresolved. Looked up from germline, CDR1 is SQVTM and CDR2 is ANQGSEA. V lost 8 bases and J 5 bases, leaving 11 bases between the germline ends. The CDR3 loop spans 11 amino acids. The CDR3 spells CSPTWLDTQYF. The CDR3 coding sequence is TGCAGCCCGACTTGGCTAGATACGCAGTATTTT.

This clonotype showed up many times. The chain's CDR3 is CASSRDPKETQYF. The CDR3 DNA follows: TGTGCCAGCAGCCGGGACCCAAAAGAGACCCAGTACTTC. J is TRBJ2-5 and V is TRBV7-2, with D possibly being TRBD1 or TRBD2 (5 bases each). The V gene lost 5 bases and the J gene lost 3 bases, with 10 bases spanning the gap. The CDR3 runs to 13 residues. The V gene's germline CDR1 is SGHTA and CDR2 FQGNSA.

The genes are TRBV6-8 and TRBJ1-2, with D maybe TRBD1 (6 bases). Trimming pared 2 bases from V and 0 bases from J, leaving 13 bases between. Germline V lookup: CDR1 MNHGY, CDR2 SAAAGT. This CDR3 has 16 amino acids. The CDR3 here is CASSYGRTAPNYGYTF. CDR3 nucleotide sequence: TGTGCCAGCAGTTACGGCCGGACAGCCCCTAACTATGGCTACACCTTC.

This clonotype has a single count. The chain links TRBV6-2 or TRBV6-3 to TRBJ2-3; D is uncertain. The CDR3 consists of 12 residues. CDR1 and CDR2 (germline): MNHEY, SVGEGT. Trimming removed 7 bases from V and 3 bases from J, with 8 bases in between. The CDR3 reads CASTDLTDTQYF. The CDR3 DNA reads TGTGCCAGCACGGATCTAACAGATACGCAGTATTTT.

This clonotype showed up just a few times. The chain couples TRBV12-3 or TRBV12-4 to TRBJ2-1, with no clear D. The germline V and J ends were trimmed by 2 bases and 9 bases, with 11 bases remaining between them. The CDR3 runs to 13 residues. The CDR3 spells CASSLYSLAEQFF. DNA for the CDR3: TGTGCCAGCAGTTTATACTCCTTGGCTGAGCAGTTCTTC.

The chain carries TRBV29-1 and TRBJ1-3; 11 nucleotides align to TRBD1. The V segment lost 7 bases and the J segment 3 bases; nucleotides outside the gene matches: 5. This CDR3 contains 14 residues. The germline gives CDR1 SQVTM, CDR2 ANQGSEA. The CDR3 loop reads CSASDRGLGNTIYF. The CDR3 region has the DNA TGCAGCGCCTCGGACAGGGGGCTTGGAAACACCATATATTTT.

This clonotype was recorded many times. This rearrangement joins TRBV7-2 to TRBJ2-1, with D possibly TRBD2 on 6 matching bases. The CDR3 length is 16 residues. V was cut by 5 bases and J by 6 bases, with 20 bases left in between. Germline-derived CDR1 and CDR2 are SGHTA and FQGNSA. The CDR3 here is CASSPSGTPVGNEQFF. CDR3 nucleotide sequence: TGTGCCAGCAGCCCATCCGGGACTCCAGTAGGCAATGAGCAGTTCTTC.

This clonotype was counted at least ten times. This chain links TRBV7-2 with TRBJ2-3; no clear D. The CDR3 consists of 15 residues. Trimming shortened V by 7 bases and J by 4 bases, and 18 bases separated the two germline ends. Per germline, CDR1 SGHTA and CDR2 FQGNSA. The DNA of the CDR3 is TGTGCCAGCACCCGTGATTGGGTCAGTCCAGATACGCAGTATTTT. The encoded protein is CASTRDWVSPDTQYF.

This clonotype has more than one count but fewer than ten. The chain couples TRBV20-1 to TRBJ2-1; 13 nucleotides match TRBD2. Germline V CDR1 and CDR2: DFQATT, SNEGSKA (reference sequence). This CDR3 region has 15 residues. V lost 2 bases and J lost 9; bases outside the gene matches: 7. CDR3 nucleotides: TGCAGTGCTAGAAGGACTAGCGGGAGACTAAGTGAGCAGTTCTTC. Translating it yields CSARRTSGRLSEQFF.

V is TRBV12-3 or TRBV12-4 and J is TRBJ2-7, with 7 nucleotides matching TRBD2. The CDR3 runs 16 residues. The trim removed 2 bases at V and 0 bases at J, leaving 7 bases unmatched. DNA for the CDR3: TGTGCCAGCAGTTTACGGCTAGCGGAGCACTCCTACGAGCAGTACTTC. Its protein is CASSLRLAEHSYEQYF.

A few counts support this clonotype. The chain couples TRBV6-2 or TRBV6-3 to TRBJ2-3; the match to TRBD2 covers 13 bases. Trimming cost V 5 bases and J 7 bases; bases outside gene matches: 12. CDR3 length equals 17 residues. From germline, CDR1 is MNHEY and CDR2 SVGEGT. This CDR3 reads CASSPRGLAGDANTQYF. The CDR3 nucleotides are TGTGCCAGCAGTCCCCGAGGACTAGCGGGAGATGCAAATACGCAGTATTTT.

This clonotype has just a few counts. V and J are TRBV12-3 or TRBV12-4 and TRBJ2-7, with 10 bases fitting TRBD2. V was clipped by 6 bases and J by 0 bases; unmatched bases: 5. The CDR3 loop spans 15 amino acids. This chain's CDR3 is CASSAGTSASYEQYF. The CDR3 nucleotides read TGTGCCAGCAGCGCCGGGACTAGCGCCTCCTACGAGCAGTACTTC.